These 6 T cell receptor beta chains originate from one sample sequenced in a study of blood T cell repertoires in COVID-19. The data were produced by immunoSEQ multiplex PCR, yet TCRdb's version contains in-frame clones alone and is incomplete. This sample has just over 650,000 clones, with 85% to 90% found just once. Sample: peripheral blood. The receptors originated from a young woman with acute or convalescent COVID-19.

As for this clone: Other DNA sequences in this sample translate to the same CDR3. The rearrangement links TRBV27 to TRBJ2-7; 7 positions match TRBD1. The CDR3 has 13 residues. V lost 5 bases and J lost 4; bases outside the gene matches: 5. Per the germline V gene, CDR1 is MNHEY and CDR2 is SMNVEV (reference sequence). The CDR3 reads CASSPGTVYEQYF. CDR3 in DNA: TGTGCCAGCAGTCCAGGGACAGTGTACGAGCAGTACTTC.

The V gene is TRBV9, the J gene TRBJ1-2; D is unclear. The germline gives CDR1 SGDLS, CDR2 YYNGEE. Trimming shortened V by 5 bases and J by 4 bases, and 18 bases separated the two germline ends. The CDR3 spans 15 residues. CDR3 amino acids: CASSTPSTEVYGYTF. The CDR3 DNA sequence: TGTGCCAGCAGTACTCCCTCGACGGAGGTCTATGGCTACACCTTC.

This clone was detected a few times. This chain uses TRBV12-5 with TRBJ1-6; 9 bases fit TRBD1. The germline V gene encodes CDR1 LGHNT and CDR2 FRNRAP. The CDR3 runs 14 residues. With V trimmed by 4 bases and J by 7 bases, 2 bases remained unmatched. The CDR3 DNA sequence: TGTGCTAGTGGTTCCGGACAGGGGAATTCACCCCTCCACTTT. Protein product: CASGSGQGNSPLHF.

The V and J genes are TRBV29-1 and TRBJ2-2; D ambiguous. The CDR3 runs 12 residues. Trimming stripped 6 bases from V and 2 bases from J, with 7 bases between. Per germline, CDR1 SQVTM and CDR2 ANQGSEA. The CDR3 DNA follows: TGCAGCGTCCCTAGTAACACCGGGGAGCTGTTTTTT. Translating it yields CSVPSNTGELFF.

The genes are TRBV6-5 and TRBJ1-1; 8 bases agree with TRBD1. The CDR3 has 15 amino acids. J gave up 5 bases and V 5 bases, and 10 bases lay outside the gene matches. Per the germline V gene, CDR1 is MNHEY and CDR2 is SVGAGI. CDR3 nucleotide sequence: TGTGCCAGCAGTCTCGGACAGGGTTCGGGGACTGAAGCTTTCTTT. The encoded protein is CASSLGQGSGTEAFF.

V gene TRBV4-1 combines with J gene TRBJ2-7, with TRBD2 as a possible D gene (5 bases). The V end lost 4 bases, the J end lost 2 bases, and 15 bases lay between the germline ends. The length of the CDR3 is 15 residues. Germline lookup yields CDR1 MGHRA and CDR2 YSYEKL. CDR3 amino acids: CASSLSDYTAYEQYF. The CDR3 DNA reads as TGCGCCAGCAGCCTCTCCGACTATACAGCCTACGAGCAGTACTTC.